One and the same sample provided the 32 T cell receptor beta chains below, sequenced in a study of patients and donors after allogeneic stem cell transplantation. Each CDR3 protein gets one entry after TCRdb re-called the RT-PCR reads with MiXCR. This sample has approximately 430,000 distinct CDR3 sequences, with 16% found just once. Input material: blood, either unsorted or a sorted T cell fraction (not recorded which). The receptors come from a human donor who was either an allogeneic HSCT recipient or a stem cell or donor lymphocyte infusion donor (not recorded which). It is not recorded whose cells these are; they may come from a transplant donor.

In its sample, this clonotype was seen a few times. The chain uses TRBV5-1 and TRBJ1-1; D is unresolved. This CDR3 is built from 14 residues. Trimming took off 0 bases at V and 3 bases at J, with 9 bases between the two ends. Looked up from germline, CDR1 is SGHRS and CDR2 is YFSETQ. The CDR3 nucleotides read TGCGCCAGCAGCTTGGCGGCGCCTCACACTGAAGCTTTCTTT. It encodes CASSLAAPHTEAFF.

This clonotype was detected only a few times. The chain links TRBV5-1 to TRBJ2-3; 9 nucleotides match TRBD2. Germline-derived CDR1 and CDR2 are SGHRS and YFSETQ. Unmatched junction bases numbered 7, after V lost 4 bases and J lost 4 bases. The CDR3 has 15 residues. CDR3 nucleotide sequence: TGCGCCAGCAGCCCCGGACTAGCGTCGGCAGATACGCAGTATTTT. It is translated as CASSPGLASADTQYF.

The CDR3 DNA follows: TGTGCCAGCAGTTTAGGACTAGCGTCTAGCACAGATACGCAGTATTTT. Its translation is CASSLGLASSTDTQYF. V and J are TRBV2 and TRBJ2-3; 9 nucleotides agree with TRBD2. This CDR3 spans 16 amino acids. Per germline, CDR1 SNHLY and CDR2 FYNNEI. J was trimmed by 0 bases and V by 5 bases; bases with no gene match: 6.

This chain links TRBV5-1 with TRBJ2-3, with 7 bases fitting TRBD2. Germline V gene lookup returns CDR1 SGHRS and CDR2 YFSETQ. CDR3 size: 14 residues. J was trimmed by 4 bases and V by 0 bases; bases with no gene match: 2. The DNA of the CDR3 is TGCGCCAGCAGCTTGGAACGGGAGGCAGATACGCAGTATTTT. The encoded protein is CASSLEREADTQYF.

The gene calls are TRBV20-1 and TRBJ1-6, with a tentative D call TRBD1 (6 bases). The CDR3 has 14 residues. V lost 0 bases and J 10 bases, leaving 13 bases between the germline ends. The V gene's germline CDR1 is DFQATT and CDR2 SNEGSKA (reference sequence). The CDR3 protein is CSAREGGQRSPLHF. In nucleotides, the CDR3 is TGCAGTGCTAGAGAGGGGGGCCAGAGGTCACCCCTCCACTTT.

This clonotype showed up just a few times. The chain is built from TRBV12-3 or TRBV12-4 and TRBJ2-7; D perhaps matches TRBD1 (6 bases). V lost 5 bases and J lost 4, with 18 bases in between. The CDR3 extends over 15 amino acids. CDR3 in amino acids: CASSQTGKRPYEQYF. The CDR3 DNA sequence: TGTGCCAGCAGTCAAACAGGGAAGCGACCTTACGAGCAGTACTTC.

The V and J genes are TRBV4-3 and TRBJ2-1; D is unresolved. V was pared by 0 bases and J by 6 bases, with 12 bases between. In germline, CDR1 is LGHNA, CDR2 YSLEER. The length of the CDR3 is 15 residues. The CDR3 DNA sequence: TGCGCCAGCAGCCAAGATCTTCGAAGACCCAATGAGCAGTTCTTC. It yields the protein CASSQDLRRPNEQFF.

In this sample, this clonotype turned up a few times. The CDR3 DNA follows: TGCAGTGTTGCCTGGGGGGAGACGTATTCAGATACGCAGTATTTT. The encoded protein is CSVAWGETYSDTQYF. The chain combines TRBV20-1 with TRBJ2-3; D is possibly TRBD2 (6 bases). Germline lookup yields CDR1 DFQATT and CDR2 SNEGSKA (reference sequence). The CDR3 spans 15 residues. V was clipped by 7 bases and J by 4 bases, with 21 bases between them.

This clonotype was seen only a few times. The chain combines TRBV20-1 with TRBJ2-5; 8 nucleotides align to TRBD2. V gave up 3 bases and J gave up 4 bases; unmatched junction bases: 7. The germline V gene encodes CDR1 DFQATT and CDR2 SNEGSKA (reference sequence). The CDR3 extends over 14 amino acids. DNA of the CDR3: TGCAGTGCTAGGAAAGCGGGAGTATTAGAGACCCAGTACTTC. Translating it yields CSARKAGVLETQYF.

The rearrangement uses TRBV19 and TRBJ1-5; D not certain. CDR1 is LNHDA, CDR2 SQIVND, per germline (reference sequence). This CDR3 spans 13 amino acids. V was clipped by 4 bases and J by 7 bases, with 11 bases between them. CDR3 amino acids: CASSKLFGQPQHF. CDR3 in DNA: TGTGCCAGTAGTAAGTTATTCGGACAGCCCCAGCATTTT.

This chain links TRBV12-3 or TRBV12-4 with TRBJ2-5; D is perhaps TRBD1 or TRBD2 (5 bases each). V was cut by 3 bases and J by 5 bases, with 13 bases left in between. The length of the CDR3 is 14 residues. The CDR3 bases are TGTGCCAGCAGTTTGCCCGGGGCCAGGGAGACCCAGTACTTC. This sequence encodes CASSLPGARETQYF.

J is TRBJ2-1 and V is TRBV5-1, with 10 bases that match TRBD1. This CDR3 spans 16 amino acids. Trimming removed 2 bases from V and 7 bases from J; junction bases left unmatched: 9. Germline V CDR1 and CDR2: SGHRS, YFSETQ. CDR3 sequence reads: CASSLYTPGQGNEQFF. In nucleotides, the CDR3 is TGCGCCAGCAGCTTATATACACCGGGACAGGGGAATGAGCAGTTCTTC.

The chain links TRBV20-1 to TRBJ2-7; TRBD2 matches at 8 bases. With V trimmed by 3 bases and J by 0 bases, 10 bases remained unmatched. Germline values: CDR1 DFQATT, CDR2 SNEGSKA (reference sequence). This CDR3 spans 16 amino acids. The CDR3 DNA sequence: TGCAGTGCTAGGGGACTAGATAAGAGTAACTCCTACGAGCAGTACTTC. Encoded protein: CSARGLDKSNSYEQYF.

The sample holds a few counts of this clonotype. V is TRBV14 and J is TRBJ2-7; D gene unclear. V was cut by 3 bases and J by 1 base, with 19 bases left in between. The CDR3 consists of 17 residues. Germline CDR1 SGHDN, CDR2 FVKESK. The CDR3 nucleotides are TGTGCCAGCAGCCACCACTCCCCTATTTCGATGTCCTACGAGCAGTACTTC. This translates into CASSHHSPISMSYEQYF.

This clonotype has just a few counts. The chain has TRBV12-3 or TRBV12-4 and TRBJ1-2; no definite D call. This CDR3 is 13 amino acids long. V was cut by 1 base and J by 13 bases, with 16 bases left in between. The CDR3 DNA sequence: TGTGCCAGCAGTTTAGGGACCCAAACACTCGGCACCTTC. It specifies CASSLGTQTLGTF.

In this sample, this clonotype turned up a few times. The chain carries TRBV10-3 and TRBJ2-5; D remains ambiguous. Germline V lookup: CDR1 ENHRY, CDR2 SYGVKD. The CDR3 totals 14 residues. V was pared by 4 bases and J by 5 bases, with 14 bases between. The CDR3 sequence: CAISAAYPRETQYF. The CDR3 coding sequence is TGTGCCATCAGTGCGGCCTACCCAAGGGAGACCCAGTACTTC.

The chain joins TRBV12-3 or TRBV12-4 to TRBJ2-3; 7 positions match TRBD2. The V gene end was trimmed by 5 bases and the J gene end by 6 bases; junction bases not matched to a gene: 8. The CDR3 spans 14 residues. CDR3 nucleotides: TGTGCCAGCAGTGTAGGACTAGTACGCGATACGCAGTATTTT. Its translation: CASSVGLVRDTQYF.

V is TRBV11-1 and J is TRBJ2-7; D uncertain. Germline V gene data show CDR1 as SGHAT and CDR2 as FQDESV (reference sequence). V lost 5 bases, J lost 2 bases, and 13 bases lay in between. CDR3 size: 14 residues. Here the CDR3 reads CASSTTGSAYEQYF. Here the CDR3 DNA reads TGTGCCAGCAGCACTACCGGGTCCGCCTACGAGCAGTACTTC.

This clonotype showed up many times. At one end, the junction sequence differs from germline, possibly due to a read error. The gene calls are TRBV27 and TRBJ1-1; 9 bases agree with TRBD1. There are 14 residues in the CDR3. Germline V CDR1 and CDR2: MNHEY, SMNVEV (reference sequence). The CDR3 is CASSRGQGTTEAFF. The CDR3 DNA reads as TGTGCCAGCAGTCGCGGACAGGGGACCACTGAGGCTTTCTTT.

This clonotype was detected a few times. The rearrangement uses TRBV25-1 and TRBJ1-2; no reliable D call. V dropped 2 bases and J dropped 8 bases, with 18 bases sitting between them. The CDR3 runs 15 residues. Germline V gives CDR1 MGHDK, CDR2 SYGVNS. The CDR3 DNA follows: TGTGCCAGCAGTGAAGCAGGTGGGAACGTTTACGGCTACACCTTC. Translating it yields CASSEAGGNVYGYTF.

The V gene is TRBV7-9, the J gene TRBJ2-5; D might be TRBD1 or TRBD2, each matching 5 bases. V was cut by 6 bases and J by 5 bases, with 16 bases left in between. In germline, CDR1 is SEHNR, CDR2 FQNEAQ (reference sequence). The CDR3 is 14 residues long. CDR3: CASSRGLSGETQYF. CDR3 in DNA: TGTGCCAGCAGTCGGGGTCTTTCAGGGGAGACCCAGTACTTC.

This clonotype was detected a few times. The junction does not match germline at one end; this may be a read error. CDR3: CSAHSTGTGIQPRHF. The CDR3 DNA reads TGCAGTGCACACTCAACCGGGACAGGGATCCAGCCCCGGCATTTT. The rearrangement joins TRBV20-1 to TRBJ1-5; 9 bases agree with TRBD1. Germline CDR1 is DFQATT and CDR2 is SNEGSKA (reference sequence). This CDR3 contains 15 residues.

This chain joins TRBV11-2 and TRBJ2-3, with D tentatively TRBD1 or TRBD2 (5 bases each). This CDR3 comprises 21 residues. Between the trimmed V and J ends, which lost 4 bases and 2 bases, there was a span of 31 bases. Germline CDR1 reads SGHAT; CDR2 reads FQNNGV. Here the CDR3 reads CASSSPPGRILTRIPTDTQYF. Written as DNA, the CDR3 is TGTGCCAGCAGCTCCCCGCCGGGGCGGATCCTTACTCGAATACCCACAGATACGCAGTATTTT.

This clonotype was seen many times. The chain is built from TRBV12-3 or TRBV12-4 and TRBJ2-5; the D is unclear. The CDR3 is made up of 15 amino acids. V was clipped by 6 bases and J by 5 bases, with 19 bases between them. CDR3 protein: CASSVDSLIRETQYF. In DNA form, the CDR3 reads TGTGCCAGCAGCGTAGACTCTCTTATACGGGAGACCCAGTACTTC.

The chain employs TRBV2 and TRBJ2-3; D may be TRBD1 or TRBD2 (6 bases each). V was trimmed by 2 bases and J by 2 bases, leaving 11 bases between them. Germline V gene sequence: CDR1 SNHLY, CDR2 FYNNEI. This CDR3 is 15 amino acids long. The CDR3 sequence: CASSENRGLTDTQYF. The CDR3 nucleotides are TGTGCCAGCAGTGAAAACCGGGGGCTCACAGATACGCAGTATTTT.

This clonotype has a handful of counts. This chain links TRBV5-1 with TRBJ1-5; D gene ambiguous. This CDR3 spans 15 amino acids. The germline V and J ends were trimmed by 0 bases and 6 bases, with 13 bases remaining between them. Germline CDR1 reads SGHRS; CDR2 reads YFSETQ. The CDR3 coding sequence is TGCGCCAGCAGCTTGGGTCAATTTGAGGGTCAGCCCCAGCATTTT. Translated, it gives CASSLGQFEGQPQHF.

This clonotype was seen a handful of times. The CDR3: CASKGKLTGEQYF. The DNA for the CDR3 is TGTGCCAGCAAAGGAAAACTTACCGGCGAGCAGTACTTC. The rearrangement joins TRBV6-1 to TRBJ2-7; D is unclear. The germline V gene encodes CDR1 MNHNS and CDR2 SASEGT. This CDR3 contains 13 residues. The V and J ends lost 7 bases and 6 bases respectively, with 16 bases between them.

This clonotype was seen a few times. The chain employs TRBV10-3 and TRBJ2-3, with D perhaps being TRBD1 or TRBD2 (5 bases each). This CDR3 has 15 residues. Deletions cut 1 base from V and 4 bases from J, with 12 bases between. Germline CDR1 is ENHRY and CDR2 is SYGVKD. The CDR3 DNA reads as TGTGCCATCAGTGAGTTCCAGGGAGCAGCAGATACGCAGTATTTT. It yields the protein CAISEFQGAADTQYF.

This clonotype has only a few counts. The J gene is TRBJ2-3, the V gene TRBV24-1, with 12 bases that match TRBD2. The CDR3 extends over 15 amino acids. V shed 7 bases, J shed 7 bases, and the junction held 8 bases outside the gene matches. Germline V lookup: CDR1 KGHDR, CDR2 SFDVKD. The CDR3 reads CATSELAGGRNTQYF. CDR3 sequence (DNA): TGTGCCACCAGCGAACTAGCGGGGGGCCGTAATACGCAGTATTTT.

The chain has TRBV12-3 or TRBV12-4 and TRBJ1-5, with 7 bases that match TRBD1. The CDR3 spans 15 residues. Germline trimming cut 6 bases from V and 7 bases from J; bases unmatched to any gene: 12. In DNA, the CDR3 is TGTGCCAGCAGCCCTCTAGACAGGGAAGGACAGCCCCAGCATTTT. The encoded protein is CASSPLDREGQPQHF.

The chain uses TRBV7-2 and TRBJ1-2; D unresolved. Trimming removed 3 bases from V and 4 bases from J, with 12 bases in between. The CDR3 length is 14 residues. Germline V CDR1 and CDR2: SGHTA, FQGNSA. Here the CDR3 reads CASSLWWNLYGYTF. CDR3 sequence (DNA): TGTGCCAGCAGCTTGTGGTGGAACCTCTATGGCTACACCTTC. Full variable domain (rest looked up from reference TRBV7-2 and TRBJ1-2): GAGVSQSPSNKVTEKGKDVELRCDPISGHTALYWYRQSLGQGLEFLIYFQGNSAPDKSGLPSDRFSAERTGGSVSTLTIQRTQQEDSAVYLCASSLWWNLYGYTFGSGTRLTVV.

This clonotype occurred a few times. CDR3 nucleotides: TGCAGTGCTGCCGGGACGGACTCCTACGAGCAGTACTTC. Translation: CSAAGTDSYEQYF. V and J are TRBV20-1 and TRBJ2-7; perhaps D is TRBD1 or TRBD2 (5 bases each). This CDR3 is built from 13 residues. In germline, CDR1 is DFQATT, CDR2 SNEGSKA (reference sequence). V was trimmed by 5 bases and J by 0 bases, leaving 11 bases between them.